This T cell receptor beta chain comes out of a study of blood T cells in healthy people across ages. The CDR3 is 14 residues long. CDR1 is MDHEN and CDR2 is SYDVKM in the germline V gene. The V end lost 4 bases, the J end lost 10 bases, and 17 bases lay between the germline ends. Combining a sample-barcoded 5' primer with a J-beta primer mix, a second PCR ran for about 7 to 11 cycles. TCRdb used MiXCR to reprocess the 5' RACE reads, holding one entry per CDR3 protein. Here the sample spans roughly 500,000 distinct CDR3 sequences, about 25% being singletons. The same sample was also used in a study of T cells of mothers and their children.

The source material was blood. The chain has TRBV28 and TRBJ1-5, with D perhaps matching TRBD1 (5 bases). The clonotype was recovered from a boy aged 5 to 17 in good health. CDR3: CASSSPGPLEPQHF. CDR3 coding DNA: TGTGCCAGCAGTTCACCGGGACCGCTCGAACCCCAGCATTTT.